This T cell receptor beta chain was retrieved from a study of blood T cells in healthy people across ages. Looked up from germline, CDR1 is SQVTM and CDR2 is ANQGSEA. This CDR3 comprises 14 residues. Trimming stripped 7 bases from V and 9 bases from J, with 22 bases between. Individuals who donated were healthy Caucasians from Russia aged about 6 to 90. Total RNA, at least 6 micrograms per sample, came from PBMCs. Note on this clonotype: Its antigen is not known.

A second PCR of about 7 to 12 cycles used a sample-barcoded 5' primer and a J-beta primer mix. MiXCR, applied by TCRdb to the 5' RACE reads, yields one record per CDR3 protein. The sample has about 730,000 distinct CDR3 sequences, 43% seen once. Findings of the study overall: In the absence of known donor CMV status, changes in expanded clonotypes were possibly confounded. Per million T cells, TCR beta diversity dropped about linearly as age rose.

The V and J genes are TRBV29-1 and TRBJ2-1, with D possibly being TRBD1 (8 bases). Source material: blood. The TCR sequence derives from a woman aged 60 to 75 in good health. The CDR3: CSAPGGTGRGEQFF. CDR3 sequence (DNA): TGCAGCGCCCCCGGGGGGACAGGCCGGGGTGAGCAGTTCTTC.